Following are 9 T cell receptor beta chains from one sample sequenced in a study of T-cell reconstitution after alpha-beta-depleted transplantation in children. Construction of the TCRbeta library involved unique molecular identifiers. MiXCR, run by TCRdb on the PCR reads, gives a single entry per CDR3 protein. The profile shows about 510,000 distinct CDR3 sequences, about an eighth of them singletons. The sample here was PBMCs, mostly from graft donor cells, taken 180 days after TCRalphabeta/CD19-depleted stem cell transplant. These receptors all come from a female patient between 2 and 15 years old who had a stem cell transplant for aplastic anemia, so the T cells may come from the graft donor.

The V call is TRBV11-2, the J call TRBJ1-1, with D maybe TRBD1 (5 bases). The CDR3 consists of 15 residues. Germline CDR1 is SGHAT and CDR2 is FQNNGV. V lost 3 bases and J lost 0, with 11 bases in between. Here the CDR3 reads CASSFPGSMNTEAFF. The CDR3 bases are TGTGCCAGCAGCTTTCCAGGGAGCATGAACACTGAAGCTTTCTTT.

This chain uses TRBV6-5 with TRBJ2-1; 11 bases match TRBD2. The CDR3 totals 16 residues. Germline-derived CDR1 and CDR2 are MNHEY and SVGAGI. With V trimmed by 6 bases and J by 4 bases, 8 bases remained unmatched. The CDR3 bases are TGTGCCAGCAGCTTAACCGGGACTAGCGGATACAATGAGCAGTTCTTC. This gives the protein CASSLTGTSGYNEQFF.

The chain combines TRBV10-2 with TRBJ2-3; D uncertain. The CDR3 consists of 15 residues. Germline V gene sequence: CDR1 WSHSY, CDR2 SAAADI. Trimming cost V 0 bases and J 2 bases, with 9 bases left between them. The CDR3, as DNA: TGCGCCAGCAGTGAGTCGCGGTTCTACACAGATACGCAGTATTTT. Protein: CASSESRFYTDTQYF.

The chain's CDR3 is CASSYVGRPNTGELFF. The CDR3 DNA is TGTGCCAGCAGTTACGTGGGACGCCCGAACACCGGGGAGCTGTTTTTT. This chain links TRBV6-5 with TRBJ2-2, with D perhaps given as TRBD1 or TRBD2 (5 bases each). Per the germline V gene, CDR1 is MNHEY and CDR2 is SVGAGI. This CDR3 spans 16 amino acids. V lost 2 bases to trimming and J lost 0 bases, with 10 bases between them.

This clonotype came up many times. This sequence joins TRBV6-5 and TRBJ1-1; 7 bases align to TRBD1. The J segment lost 4 bases and the V segment lost 2 bases, leaving 10 bases of the junction unmatched. This CDR3 has 16 amino acids. Germline loops: CDR1 MNHEY, CDR2 SVGAGI. This chain's CDR3 is CASSYTKRQGRTEAFF. As DNA, the CDR3 is TGTGCCAGCAGTTACACGAAACGACAGGGTCGCACTGAAGCTTTCTTT.

This clonotype has more than one count but fewer than ten. The chain joins TRBV15 to TRBJ1-2, with D possibly TRBD1 on 5 matching bases. The CDR3 runs to 15 residues. Looked up from germline, CDR1 is LNHNV and CDR2 is YYDKDF (reference sequence). Trimming took off 5 bases at V and 3 bases at J, with 16 bases between the two ends. The CDR3 sequence is CATSAGTRGYYGYTF. The CDR3 nucleotides are TGTGCCACCAGCGCCGGGACTCGAGGGTACTATGGCTACACCTTC.

In this sample, this clonotype turned up a few times. V gene TRBV4-1 combines with J gene TRBJ1-5; 9 nucleotides match TRBD1. J gave up 2 bases and V 0 bases, and 2 bases lay outside the gene matches. This CDR3 is 16 amino acids long. Germline CDR1 MGHRA, CDR2 YSYEKL. The CDR3 sequence: CASSQDRTGGNQPQHF. Written as DNA, the CDR3 is TGCGCCAGCAGCCAAGATCGGACAGGGGGCAATCAGCCCCAGCATTTT.

This clonotype was observed a few times. The V call is TRBV12-3 or TRBV12-4, the J call TRBJ2-3; TRBD2 is a possible D gene (6 bases). The CDR3 is made up of 19 amino acids. Trimming took off 7 bases at V and 1 base at J, with 27 bases between the two ends. The CDR3 here is CASTFTMELARRGTDTQYF. DNA of the CDR3: TGTGCCAGCACTTTTACTATGGAGCTAGCGCGACGAGGCACAGATACGCAGTATTTT.

This clonotype was detected ten times or more. The chain is built from TRBV5-5 and TRBJ2-4, with D possibly TRBD1 on 6 matching bases. V lost 5 bases to trimming and J lost 1 base, with 10 bases between them. CDR1 and CDR2 (germline): SGHKS, YYEKEE (reference sequence). This CDR3 region has 14 residues. DNA for the CDR3: TGTGCCAGCAGTCTCCAGGGGGCCAAAAACATTCAGTACTTC. Encoded protein: CASSLQGAKNIQYF.